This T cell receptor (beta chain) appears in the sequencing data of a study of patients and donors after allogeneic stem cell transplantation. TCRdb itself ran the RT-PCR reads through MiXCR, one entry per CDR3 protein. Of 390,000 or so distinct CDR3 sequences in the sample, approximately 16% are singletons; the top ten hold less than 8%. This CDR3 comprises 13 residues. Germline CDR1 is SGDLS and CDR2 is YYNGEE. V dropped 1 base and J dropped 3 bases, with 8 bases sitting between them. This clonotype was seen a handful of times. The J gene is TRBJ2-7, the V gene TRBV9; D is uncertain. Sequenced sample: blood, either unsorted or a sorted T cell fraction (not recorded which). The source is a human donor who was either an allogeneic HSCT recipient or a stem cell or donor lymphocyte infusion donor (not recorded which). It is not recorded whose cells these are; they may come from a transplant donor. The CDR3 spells CASSVSGNYEQYF. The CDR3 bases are TGTGCCAGCAGCGTATCGGGTAACTACGAGCAGTACTTC.